This T cell receptor beta chain was found in a study of blood T cell repertoires in COVID-19. Study members were between about 18 and 95 years old and lived in around 24 US regions. Cohort allocation depended upon clinical history that participants reported. The CDR3 totals 14 residues. V lost 0 bases to trimming and J lost 7 bases; unmatched junction nucleotides: 4. Germline V CDR1 and CDR2: MNHEY, SVGAGI. The repertoire was sequenced with immunoSEQ multiplex PCR; TCRdb's copy has only in-frame clones and lacks some. This table has around 250,000 clones, roughly 88% appearing once. The sample consisted of PBMCs or T cells enriched from blood (not recorded which). The clonotype originates from a woman aged 40 to 50 who had been exposed to COVID-19. The chain uses TRBV6-5 and TRBJ1-1; 8 bases line up with TRBD1. CDR3 nucleotide sequence: TGTGCCAGCAGTTACTCGGCAGGGGGCCTTGAAGCTTTCTTT. Translated: CASSYSAGGLEAFF.